Each of the 29 T cell receptor beta chains below was sequenced from the same sample in a study of blood T cell repertoires in COVID-19. Some clones are missing from TCRdb's copy, which holds only in-frame ones; the method was immunoSEQ multiplex PCR. Of around 170,000 clones listed, 84% are singletons. The specimen was PBMCs or T cells enriched from blood (not recorded which). Source of these receptors: a woman aged 45-60 years who had recovered from COVID-19.

This clone is a singleton in its sample. J is TRBJ2-7 and V is TRBV5-4; 8 bases line up with TRBD1. The CDR3 runs 14 residues. Germline CDR1 reads SGHNT; CDR2 reads YYREEE (reference sequence). Trimming removed 4 bases from V and 4 bases from J; junction bases left unmatched: 7. The CDR3, as DNA: TGTGCCAGCAGCCCGGGACAGGAAATTTACGAGCAGTACTTC. Amino acid sequence: CASSPGQEIYEQYF.

The chain recombines TRBV19 with TRBJ2-3; 10 bases fit TRBD1. The V and J ends lost 5 bases and 5 bases, in that order; junction bases with no gene match: 4. Germline V gives CDR1 LNHDA, CDR2 SQIVND (reference sequence). CDR3 length: 14 residues. DNA for the CDR3: TGTGCCAGTAGTGACAGGGGGCCGGGAGATACGCAGTATTTT. This translates into CASSDRGPGDTQYF.

The chain uses TRBV2 and TRBJ1-5, with 11 bases lining up with TRBD1. J was trimmed by 5 bases and V by 6 bases; bases with no gene match: 3. The germline V gene has CDR1 SNHLY and CDR2 FYNNEI. The CDR3 has 14 amino acids. The CDR3 DNA reads TGTGCCAGCAGGACGGACAGGGGGCATCAGCCCCAGCATTTT. Translated, it gives CASRTDRGHQPQHF.

The chain has TRBV6-4 and TRBJ2-1; 8 bases map to TRBD2. The V gene's germline CDR1 is MRHNA and CDR2 SNTAGT. The CDR3 spans 15 residues. V lost 3 bases to trimming and J lost 2 bases; unmatched junction nucleotides: 3. The CDR3 nucleotides are TGTGCCAGCAGTGATGTAGCGGGACCCTACAATGAGCAGTTCTTC. It is translated as CASSDVAGPYNEQFF.

This chain uses TRBV15 with TRBJ1-1; no reliable D call. The V and J ends lost 5 bases and 1 base respectively, with 8 bases between them. The CDR3 contains 13 residues. The V gene's germline CDR1 is LNHNV and CDR2 YYDKDF (reference sequence). The CDR3 bases are TGTGCCACCAGCTTAACGGGGAACACTGAAGCTTTCTTT. It yields the protein CATSLTGNTEAFF.

The rearrangement uses TRBV9 and TRBJ2-5; 9 bases match TRBD1. The CDR3 has 16 amino acids. Germline CDR1 SGDLS, CDR2 YYNGEE. V trimming: 0 bases; J trimming: 5 bases; junction bases outside the gene matches: 8. The CDR3 DNA follows: TGTGCCAGCAGCGTAGGTCCGGGACAGGGAGGCGAGACCCAGTACTTC. It encodes CASSVGPGQGGETQYF.

The chain employs TRBV6-2 or TRBV6-3 and TRBJ2-2; no definite D call. The V and J ends lost 0 bases and 5 bases respectively, with 7 bases between them. The V gene's germline CDR1 is MNHEY and CDR2 SVGEGT. The CDR3 has 14 amino acids. The CDR3 reads CASSYSRGTGELFF. In DNA form, the CDR3 reads TGTGCCAGCAGTTACTCTCGAGGAACCGGGGAGCTGTTTTTT.

The chain combines TRBV28 with TRBJ1-4; TRBD1 matches at 7 bases. The CDR3 extends over 15 amino acids. Looked up from germline, CDR1 is MDHEN and CDR2 is SYDVKM. V lost 4 bases to trimming and J lost 4 bases; unmatched junction nucleotides: 6. The CDR3: CASSSHGTDNEKLFF. In nucleotides, the CDR3 is TGTGCCAGCAGTTCCCATGGGACAGATAATGAAAAACTGTTTTTT.

This clone was seen only a few times. The chain has TRBV2 and TRBJ1-3; no clear D. The germline CDR1 and CDR2 sequences are SNHLY and FYNNEI. The CDR3 spans 13 residues. V dropped 1 base and J dropped 8 bases, with 9 bases sitting between them. The CDR3 DNA reads TGTGCCAGCAGTGAAGGGAGGAGAGACACCATATATTTT. This translates into CASSEGRRDTIYF.

This clone occurred once. The rearrangement links TRBV5-6 to TRBJ1-5, with D possibly TRBD1 on 5 matching bases. Trimming took 0 bases from V and 6 from J, leaving 13 bases between them. This CDR3 has 15 residues. The V gene's germline CDR1 is SGHDT and CDR2 YYEEEE. DNA of the CDR3: TGTGCCAGCAGCTTGGCCGTGGGGGAGGGTCAGCCCCAGCATTTT. Translated, it gives CASSLAVGEGQPQHF.

V usage is TRBV7-9 and J usage is TRBJ1-1; possible D gene TRBD1, 6 bases. Trimming stripped 4 bases from V and 0 bases from J, with 21 bases between. This CDR3 comprises 18 residues. Germline CDR1 and CDR2: SEHNR and FQNEAQ (reference sequence). CDR3 loop: CASSSRGWGRLLNTEAFF. The CDR3 region has the DNA TGTGCCAGCAGCTCGAGGGGGTGGGGAAGACTGTTGAACACTGAAGCTTTCTTT.

The rearrangement links TRBV6-5 to TRBJ1-2; 7 positions agree with TRBD1. This CDR3 comprises 11 residues. Trimming cost V 5 bases and J 8 bases; bases outside gene matches: 2. Germline V gene lookup returns CDR1 MNHEY and CDR2 SVGAGI. CDR3 region: CASSKGAGYTF. The CDR3 DNA follows: TGTGCCAGCAGTAAGGGGGCCGGCTACACCTTC.

This clone appeared a few times. The chain joins TRBV13 to TRBJ2-1; the match to TRBD1 covers 7 bases. Germline CDR1 is PRHDT and CDR2 is FYEKMQ (reference sequence). V lost 6 bases, J lost 5 bases, and 1 base stayed unmatched. The CDR3 covers 12 residues. CDR3 bases: TGTGCCAGCAGTGACAGGGACAATGAGCAGTTCTTC. Its protein product is CASSDRDNEQFF.

J is TRBJ1-3 and V is TRBV18; D unclear. CDR3 length equals 15 residues. The germline V gene encodes CDR1 KGHSH and CDR2 LQKENI. Trimming pared 3 bases from V and 10 bases from J, leaving 19 bases between. The CDR3 loop is CASSPYSSRPSTIYF. DNA of the CDR3: TGTGCCAGCTCACCTTACAGTTCTCGACCAAGTACCATATATTTT.

V and J are TRBV24-1 and TRBJ2-1, with TRBD1 identical over 9 bases. The ends lost 12 bases at V and 1 base at J; junction bases unmatched: 6. Germline V gives CDR1 KGHDR, CDR2 SFDVKD. This CDR3 is built from 14 residues. In DNA form, the CDR3 reads TGTGCCTCCCGACAGGGGGGGTCCTACAATGAGCAGTTCTTC. This translates into CASRQGGSYNEQFF.

V and J are TRBV6-4 and TRBJ1-6; D is ambiguous. Between the trimmed V and J ends, which lost 0 bases and 10 bases, there was a span of 10 bases. The CDR3 has 14 amino acids. Per the germline V gene, CDR1 is MRHNA and CDR2 is SNTAGT. The CDR3 bases are TGTGCCAGCAGTGACTCGACGGCAGGCTCACCCCTCCACTTT. It codes for CASSDSTAGSPLHF.

The chain combines TRBV5-8 with TRBJ2-7; TRBD1 agrees at 8 bases. The CDR3 contains 14 residues. Germline values: CDR1 SGHTS, CDR2 YDEGEE. The junction had 5 bases not matched to a gene; V was cut back by 4 bases and J by 2 bases. The DNA of the CDR3 is TGTGCCAGCAGCCGTGGACAGGGAACCTACGAGCAGTACTTC. Translating it yields CASSRGQGTYEQYF.

The CDR3 here is CASFGSETQYF. DNA for the CDR3: TGTGCCAGTTTCGGGTCAGAGACCCAGTACTTC. V and J are TRBV28 and TRBJ2-5; D is unclear. This CDR3 contains 11 residues. V lost 9 bases and J 4 bases, leaving 9 bases between the germline ends. CDR1 is MDHEN, CDR2 SYDVKM, per germline.

The chain combines TRBV3-1 (or the pseudogene TRBV3-2) with TRBJ2-6; D gene uncertain. The V end lost 1 base, the J end lost 0 bases, and 4 bases lay between the germline ends. Germline V gene lookup returns CDR1 LGHDT and CDR2 YNNKEL (reference sequence). The length of the CDR3 is 15 residues. CDR3 sequence: CASSQALSGANVLTF. The CDR3 DNA reads as TGTGCCAGCAGCCAAGCCCTCTCTGGGGCCAACGTCCTGACTTTC.

This chain links TRBV5-6 with TRBJ2-5; the D gene is possibly TRBD1 (6 bases). The CDR3 totals 15 residues. The germline CDR1 and CDR2 sequences are SGHDT and YYEEEE. Deletions cut 4 bases from V and 6 bases from J, with 19 bases between. CDR3 sequence: CASSPRGYSIQTQYF. The CDR3 DNA sequence: TGTGCCAGCAGCCCGAGGGGGTACAGTATTCAGACCCAGTACTTC. The entire variable domain, with the rest obtained from reference TRBV5-6 and TRBJ2-5, is as follows: DAGVTQSPTHLIKTRGQQVTLRCSPKSGHDTVSWYQQALGQGPQFIFQYYEEEERQRGNFPDRFSGHQFPNYSSELNVNALLLGDSALYLCASSPRGYSIQTQYFGPGTRLLVL.

This chain connects TRBV25-1 to TRBJ2-2; no reliable D call. V was cut by 4 bases and J by 2 bases, with 11 bases left in between. The CDR3 spans 15 residues. Germline V gene lookup returns CDR1 MGHDK and CDR2 SYGVNS. The CDR3 is CASSAVAPNTGELFF. Here the CDR3 DNA reads TGTGCCAGCAGTGCGGTAGCTCCTAACACCGGGGAGCTGTTTTTT.

V and J are TRBV11-1 and TRBJ2-2; 7 nucleotides align to TRBD1. Germline V gene data show CDR1 as SGHAT and CDR2 as FQDESV (reference sequence). The trim removed 2 bases at V and 2 bases at J, leaving 5 bases unmatched. The CDR3 spans 16 residues. Here the CDR3 DNA reads TGTGCCAGCAGCTTACGAGGGACAGTAAACACCGGGGAGCTGTTTTTT. As protein: CASSLRGTVNTGELFF.

V usage is TRBV6-5 and J usage is TRBJ1-2; tentatively, D is TRBD1 (6 bases). The V gene's germline CDR1 is MNHEY and CDR2 SVGAGI. V was cut by 4 bases and J by 4 bases, with 10 bases left in between. The CDR3 has 13 residues. The CDR3 spells CASSWTAAYGYTF. In DNA, the CDR3 is TGTGCCAGCAGTTGGACAGCGGCCTATGGCTACACCTTC.

This chain connects TRBV5-8 to TRBJ1-2; no clear D. Germline V lookup: CDR1 SGHTS, CDR2 YDEGEE. This CDR3 comprises 13 residues. Between the trimmed V and J ends, which lost 2 bases and 6 bases, there was a span of 11 bases. Here the CDR3 DNA reads TGTGCCAGCAGCTTTACGTCGCAGGATGGCTACACCTTC. It encodes CASSFTSQDGYTF.

This sequence joins TRBV19 and TRBJ2-1; tentative D call: TRBD1 (6 bases). Germline lookup yields CDR1 LNHDA and CDR2 SQIVND (reference sequence). Trimming pared 6 bases from V and 6 bases from J, leaving 21 bases between. The CDR3 is made up of 16 amino acids. CDR3 amino acids: CASRRGGRGMGNEQFF. In DNA, the CDR3 is TGTGCCAGTAGAAGAGGGGGAAGGGGGATGGGCAATGAGCAGTTCTTC.

This chain joins TRBV20-1 and TRBJ2-7, with D uncertain. V lost 6 bases and J 3 bases, leaving 9 bases between the germline ends. This CDR3 contains 11 residues. CDR1 is DFQATT and CDR2 is SNEGSKA in the germline V gene (reference sequence). The CDR3 protein is CSAHGVYEQYF. In DNA form, the CDR3 reads TGCAGTGCGCACGGAGTCTACGAGCAGTACTTC.

This clone has ten or more counts. The CDR3 DNA is TGTGCCAGCAGTTCTCCGACAGGAGCTAACTATGGCTACACCTTC. It is translated as CASSSPTGANYGYTF. The V and J genes are TRBV6-2 or TRBV6-3 and TRBJ1-2; tentatively, D is TRBD1 (6 bases). The CDR3 length is 15 residues. Trimming stripped 4 bases from V and 0 bases from J, with 12 bases between. The germline gives CDR1 MNHEY, CDR2 SVGEGT.

This clone has a handful of counts. The V call is TRBV28, the J call TRBJ1-2; D gene unclear. CDR1 MDHEN and CDR2 SYDVKM come from the germline V gene. The V end lost 5 bases, the J end lost 4 bases, and 14 bases lay between the germline ends. The CDR3 runs 14 residues. CDR3 bases: TGTGCCAGCAGTCCCTCGATTACTACCTATGGCTACACCTTC. Translating it yields CASSPSITTYGYTF.

CDR3 amino acids: CASSIAGANSPLHF. DNA for the CDR3: TGTGCCAGCAGCATTGCGGGGGCTAATTCACCCCTCCACTTT. The chain couples TRBV5-4 to TRBJ1-6; the D gene is possibly TRBD1 (6 bases). The CDR3 runs 14 residues. The germline V gene encodes CDR1 SGHNT and CDR2 YYREEE (reference sequence). V was pared by 4 bases and J by 6 bases, with 11 bases between.